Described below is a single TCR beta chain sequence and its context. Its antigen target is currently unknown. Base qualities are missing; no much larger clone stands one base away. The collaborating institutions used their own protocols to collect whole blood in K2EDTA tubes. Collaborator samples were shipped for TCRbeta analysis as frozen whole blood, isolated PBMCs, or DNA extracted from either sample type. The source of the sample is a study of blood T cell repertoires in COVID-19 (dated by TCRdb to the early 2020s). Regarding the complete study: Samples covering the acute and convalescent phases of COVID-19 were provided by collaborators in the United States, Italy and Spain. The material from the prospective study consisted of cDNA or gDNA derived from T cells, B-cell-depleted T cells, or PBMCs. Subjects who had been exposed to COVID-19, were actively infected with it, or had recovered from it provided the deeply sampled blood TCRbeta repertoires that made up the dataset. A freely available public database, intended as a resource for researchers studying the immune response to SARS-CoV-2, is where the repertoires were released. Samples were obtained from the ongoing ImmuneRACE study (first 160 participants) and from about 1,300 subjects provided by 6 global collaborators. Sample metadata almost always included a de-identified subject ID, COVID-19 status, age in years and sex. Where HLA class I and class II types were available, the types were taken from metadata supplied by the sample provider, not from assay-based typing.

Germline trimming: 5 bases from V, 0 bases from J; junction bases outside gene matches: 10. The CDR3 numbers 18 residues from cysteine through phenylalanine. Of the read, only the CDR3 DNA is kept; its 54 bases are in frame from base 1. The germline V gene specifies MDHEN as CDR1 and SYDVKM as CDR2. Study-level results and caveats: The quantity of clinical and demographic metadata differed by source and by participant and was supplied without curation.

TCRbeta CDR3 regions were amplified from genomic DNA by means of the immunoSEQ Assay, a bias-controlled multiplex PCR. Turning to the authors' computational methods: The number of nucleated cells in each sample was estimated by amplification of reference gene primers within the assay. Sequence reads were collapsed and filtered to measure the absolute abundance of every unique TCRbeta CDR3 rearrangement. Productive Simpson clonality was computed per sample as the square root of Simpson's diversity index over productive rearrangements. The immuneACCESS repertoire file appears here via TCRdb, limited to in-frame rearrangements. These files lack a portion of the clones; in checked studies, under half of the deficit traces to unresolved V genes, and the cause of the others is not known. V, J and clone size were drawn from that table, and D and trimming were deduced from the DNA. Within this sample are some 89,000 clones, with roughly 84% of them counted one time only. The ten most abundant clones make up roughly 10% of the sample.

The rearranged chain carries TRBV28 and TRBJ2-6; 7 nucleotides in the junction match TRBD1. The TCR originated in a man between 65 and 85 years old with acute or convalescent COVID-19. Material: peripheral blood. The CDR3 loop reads CASSAEGTADSGANVLTF. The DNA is TGTGCCAGCAGTGCCGAAGGGACAGCCGACTCTGGGGCCAACGTCCTGACTTTC.